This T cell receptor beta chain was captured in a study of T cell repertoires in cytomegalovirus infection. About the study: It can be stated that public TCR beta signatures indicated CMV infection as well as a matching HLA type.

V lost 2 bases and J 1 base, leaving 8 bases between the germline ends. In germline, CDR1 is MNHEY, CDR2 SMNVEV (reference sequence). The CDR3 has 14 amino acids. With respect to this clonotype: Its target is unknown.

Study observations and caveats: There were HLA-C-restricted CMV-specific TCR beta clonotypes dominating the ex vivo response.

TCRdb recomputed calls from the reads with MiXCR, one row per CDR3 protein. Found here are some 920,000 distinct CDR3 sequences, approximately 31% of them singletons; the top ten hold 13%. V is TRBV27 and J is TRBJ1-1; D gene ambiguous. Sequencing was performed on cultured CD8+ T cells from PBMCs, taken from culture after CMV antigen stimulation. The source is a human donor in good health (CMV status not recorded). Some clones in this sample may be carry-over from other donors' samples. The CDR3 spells CASSLAERNTEAFF. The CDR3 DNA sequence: TGTGCCAGCAGTTTAGCCGAACGGAACACTGAAGCTTTCTTT.